The 2 T cell receptor beta chains below all came from one sample that was sequenced in a study of cytomegalovirus exposure and HLA in healthy donors. The PCR was carried out with 60 Vbeta primers and 13 Jbeta primers. Sequenced by immunoSEQ multiplex PCR; TCRdb stores in-frame clones only, minus some. The data hold under 130,000 clones, with approximately 79% observed a single time. The specimen sequenced was PBMCs. These receptors all come from a woman in her 40s in good health and CMV-seronegative.

This chain links TRBV7-2 with TRBJ2-7, with D tentatively TRBD1 (6 bases). The length of the CDR3 is 15 residues. Germline V lookup: CDR1 SGHTA, CDR2 FQGNSA. Trimming took 4 bases from V and 2 from J, leaving 15 bases between them. The CDR3 coding sequence is TGTGCCAGCAGCTCCACCAACAGGGATACCTACGAGCAGTACTTC. Its protein is CASSSTNRDTYEQYF.

The chain has TRBV7-2 and TRBJ1-2; 7 positions agree with TRBD1. The CDR3 has 18 residues. Per the germline V gene, CDR1 is SGHTA and CDR2 is FQGNSA. The V gene end was trimmed by 4 bases and the J gene end by 2 bases; junction bases not matched to a gene: 16. This CDR3 reads CASSSRTSYPGQNYGYTF. The CDR3 coding sequence is TGTGCCAGCAGCTCCCGTACCTCATACCCGGGACAGAACTATGGCTACACCTTC.